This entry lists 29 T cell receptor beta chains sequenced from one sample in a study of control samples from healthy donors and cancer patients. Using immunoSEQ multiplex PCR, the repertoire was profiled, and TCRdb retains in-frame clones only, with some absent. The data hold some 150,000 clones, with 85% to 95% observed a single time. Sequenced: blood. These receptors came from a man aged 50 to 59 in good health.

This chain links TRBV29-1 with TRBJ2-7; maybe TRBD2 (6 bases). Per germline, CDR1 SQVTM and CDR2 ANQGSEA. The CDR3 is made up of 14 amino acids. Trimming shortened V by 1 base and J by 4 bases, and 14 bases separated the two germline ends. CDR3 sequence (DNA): TGCAGCGTTGAAGCAGGAGGGGCGCGGTACGAGCAGTACTTC. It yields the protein CSVEAGGARYEQYF.

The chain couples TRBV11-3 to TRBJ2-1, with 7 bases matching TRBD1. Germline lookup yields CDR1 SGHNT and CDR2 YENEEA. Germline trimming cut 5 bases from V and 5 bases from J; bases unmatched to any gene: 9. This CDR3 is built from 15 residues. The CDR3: CASSHSRTGDNEQFF. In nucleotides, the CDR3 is TGTGCCAGCAGCCACAGCAGAACAGGGGACAATGAGCAGTTCTTC.

The CDR3 DNA reads as TGTGCCAGCAGCGTATTTTCGGAGGATGGCTACACCTTC. Encoded protein: CASSVFSEDGYTF. This rearrangement joins TRBV9 to TRBJ1-2, with D uncertain. The CDR3 has 13 amino acids. Trimming cost V 1 base and J 6 bases, with 10 bases left between them. The V gene's germline CDR1 is SGDLS and CDR2 YYNGEE.

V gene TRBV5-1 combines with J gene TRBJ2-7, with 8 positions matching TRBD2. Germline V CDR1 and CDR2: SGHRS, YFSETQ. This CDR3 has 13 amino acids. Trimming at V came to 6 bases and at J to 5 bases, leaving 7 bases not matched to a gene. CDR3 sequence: CASKAGALNEQYF. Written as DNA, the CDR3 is TGCGCCAGCAAAGCGGGAGCGCTGAACGAGCAGTACTTC.

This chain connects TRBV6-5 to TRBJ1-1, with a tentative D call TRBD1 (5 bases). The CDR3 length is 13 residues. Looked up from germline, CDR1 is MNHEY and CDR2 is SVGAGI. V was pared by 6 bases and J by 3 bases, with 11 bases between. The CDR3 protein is CASRTQGYTEAFF. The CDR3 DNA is TGTGCCAGCAGGACCCAGGGCTACACTGAAGCTTTCTTT.

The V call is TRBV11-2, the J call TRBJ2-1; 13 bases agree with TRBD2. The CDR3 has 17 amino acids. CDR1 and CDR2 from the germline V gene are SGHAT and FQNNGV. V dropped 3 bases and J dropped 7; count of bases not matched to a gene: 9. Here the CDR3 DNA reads TGTGCCAGCAGCTTTAACAGGGGACTAGCGGGAAGGAATGAGCAGTTCTTC. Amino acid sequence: CASSFNRGLAGRNEQFF.

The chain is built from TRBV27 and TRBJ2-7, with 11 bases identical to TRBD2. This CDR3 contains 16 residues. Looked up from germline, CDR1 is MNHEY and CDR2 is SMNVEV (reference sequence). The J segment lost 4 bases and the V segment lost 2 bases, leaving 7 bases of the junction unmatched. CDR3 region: CASSLKASGRTYEQYF. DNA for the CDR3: TGTGCCAGCAGTTTAAAGGCTAGCGGGAGGACTTACGAGCAGTACTTC.

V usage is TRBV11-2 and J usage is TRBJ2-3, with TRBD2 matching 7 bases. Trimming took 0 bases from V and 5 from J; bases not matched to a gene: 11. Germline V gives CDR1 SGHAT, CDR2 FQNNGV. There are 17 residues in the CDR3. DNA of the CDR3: TGTGCCAGCAGCTTAGATAGACCCGGCGGCGGGAGAGATACGCAGTATTTT. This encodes CASSLDRPGGGRDTQYF.

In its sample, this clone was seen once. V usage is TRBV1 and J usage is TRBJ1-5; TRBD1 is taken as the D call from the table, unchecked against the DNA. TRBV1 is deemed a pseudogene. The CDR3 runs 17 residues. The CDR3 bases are TGCACCAGCAGCCAAGGCCGGGACAGGAGAAGTAATCAGCCCCAGCATTTT. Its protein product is CTSSQGRDRRSNQPQHF.

The CDR3: CASSNLPSRPILQETQYF. The CDR3 region has the DNA TGTGCCAGCAGCAACCTTCCCAGTCGTCCGATACTACAAGAGACCCAGTACTTC. V usage is TRBV28 and J usage is TRBJ2-5, with no clear D. Between the trimmed V and J ends, which lost 6 bases and 2 bases, there was a span of 25 bases. There are 18 residues in the CDR3. Germline lookup yields CDR1 MDHEN and CDR2 SYDVKM.

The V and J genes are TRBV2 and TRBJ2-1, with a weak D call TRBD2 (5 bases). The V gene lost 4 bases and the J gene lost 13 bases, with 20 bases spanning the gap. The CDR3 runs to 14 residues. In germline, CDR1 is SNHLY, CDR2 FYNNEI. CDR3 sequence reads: CASSVGLSAAGQFF. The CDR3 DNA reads TGTGCCAGCAGTGTTGGGCTAAGCGCTGCGGGTCAGTTCTTC.

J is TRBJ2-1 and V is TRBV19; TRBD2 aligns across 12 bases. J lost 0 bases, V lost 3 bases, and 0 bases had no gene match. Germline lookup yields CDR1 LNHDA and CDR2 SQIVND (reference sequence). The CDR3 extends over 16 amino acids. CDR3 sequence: CASSMGLAGSYNEQFF. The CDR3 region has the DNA TGTGCCAGTAGTATGGGACTAGCGGGCTCCTACAATGAGCAGTTCTTC.

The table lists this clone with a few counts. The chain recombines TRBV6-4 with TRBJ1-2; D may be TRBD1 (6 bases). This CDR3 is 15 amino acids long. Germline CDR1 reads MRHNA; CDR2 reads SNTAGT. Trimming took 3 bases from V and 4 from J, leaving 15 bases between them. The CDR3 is CASSERGGLGYGYTF. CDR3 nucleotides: TGTGCCAGCAGTGAGCGGGGGGGGCTCGGCTATGGCTACACCTTC.

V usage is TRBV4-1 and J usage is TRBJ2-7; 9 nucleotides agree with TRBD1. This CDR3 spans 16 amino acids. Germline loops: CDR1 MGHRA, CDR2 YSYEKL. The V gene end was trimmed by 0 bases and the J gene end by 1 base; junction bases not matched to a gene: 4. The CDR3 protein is CASSQDGTGISYEQYF. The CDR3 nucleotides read TGCGCCAGCAGCCAAGACGGGACAGGGATATCCTACGAGCAGTACTTC.

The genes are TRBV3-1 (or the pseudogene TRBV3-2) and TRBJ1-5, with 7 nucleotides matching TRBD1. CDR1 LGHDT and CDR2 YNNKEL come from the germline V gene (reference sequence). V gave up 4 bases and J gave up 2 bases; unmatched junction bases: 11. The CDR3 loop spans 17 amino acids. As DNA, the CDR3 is TGTGCCAGCAGCCTGCAAACCCAGGGGGTGGGCAATCAGCCCCAGCATTTT. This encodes CASSLQTQGVGNQPQHF.

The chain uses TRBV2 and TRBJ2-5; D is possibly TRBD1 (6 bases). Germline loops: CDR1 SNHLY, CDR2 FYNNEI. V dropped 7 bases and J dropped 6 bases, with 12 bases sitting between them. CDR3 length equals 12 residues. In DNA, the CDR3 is TGTGCCAGCAACAGGGTTTTGAAGACCCAGTACTTC. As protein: CASNRVLKTQYF.

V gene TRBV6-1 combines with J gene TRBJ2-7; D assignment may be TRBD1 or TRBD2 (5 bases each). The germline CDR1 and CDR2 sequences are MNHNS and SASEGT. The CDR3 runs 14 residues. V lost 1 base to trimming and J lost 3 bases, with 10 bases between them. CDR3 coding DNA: TGTGCCAGCAGTGAAGTCTTGGGGGTCTACGAGCAGTACTTC. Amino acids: CASSEVLGVYEQYF.

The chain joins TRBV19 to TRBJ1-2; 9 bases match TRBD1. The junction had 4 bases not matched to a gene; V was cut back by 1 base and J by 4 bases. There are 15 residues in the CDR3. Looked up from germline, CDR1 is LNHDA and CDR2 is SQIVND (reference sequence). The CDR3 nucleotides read TGTGCCAGTAGTATAGGAAACAGGGGGCTCTATGGCTACACCTTC. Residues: CASSIGNRGLYGYTF. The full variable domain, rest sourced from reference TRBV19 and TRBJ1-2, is DGGITQSPKYLFRKEGQNVTLSCEQNLNHDAMYWYRQDPGQGLRLIYYSQIVNDFQKGDIAEGYSVSREKKESFPLTVTSAQKNPTAFYLCASSIGNRGLYGYTFGSGTRLTVV.

The CDR3 reads CASSLARQGRSYEQYF. The CDR3 coding sequence is TGTGCCAGCAGCCTGGCCCGACAGGGAAGATCCTACGAGCAGTACTTC. The J gene is TRBJ2-7, the V gene TRBV28; 7 nucleotides line up with TRBD1. This CDR3 comprises 16 residues. V lost 6 bases and J lost 1; bases outside the gene matches: 12. Per germline, CDR1 MDHEN and CDR2 SYDVKM.

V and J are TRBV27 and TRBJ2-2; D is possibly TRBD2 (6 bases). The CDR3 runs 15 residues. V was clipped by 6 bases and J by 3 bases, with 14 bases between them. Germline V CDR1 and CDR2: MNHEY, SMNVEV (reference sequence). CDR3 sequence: CASSREISHTGELFF. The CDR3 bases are TGTGCCAGCAGCCGGGAGATTTCTCACACCGGGGAGCTGTTTTTT.

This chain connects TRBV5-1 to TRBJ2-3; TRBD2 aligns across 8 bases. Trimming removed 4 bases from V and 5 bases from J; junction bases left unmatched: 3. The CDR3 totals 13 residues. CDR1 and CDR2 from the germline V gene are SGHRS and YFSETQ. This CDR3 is CASSRGGRDTQYF. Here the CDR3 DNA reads TGCGCCAGCAGCCGGGGGGGGCGAGATACGCAGTATTTT.

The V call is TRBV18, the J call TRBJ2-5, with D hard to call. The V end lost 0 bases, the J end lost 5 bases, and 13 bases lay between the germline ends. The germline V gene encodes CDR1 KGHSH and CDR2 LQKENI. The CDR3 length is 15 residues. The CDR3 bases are TGTGCCAGCTCACCACCGTATAAGGGATCGGAGACCCAGTACTTC. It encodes CASSPPYKGSETQYF.

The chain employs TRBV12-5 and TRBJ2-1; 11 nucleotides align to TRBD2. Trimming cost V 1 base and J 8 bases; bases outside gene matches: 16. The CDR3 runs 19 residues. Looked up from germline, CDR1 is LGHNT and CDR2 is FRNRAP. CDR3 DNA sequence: TGTGCTAGTGGTTTGGGATATACTAGCGGGAGACGGTTAGGCGATGAGCAGTTCTTC. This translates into CASGLGYTSGRRLGDEQFF.

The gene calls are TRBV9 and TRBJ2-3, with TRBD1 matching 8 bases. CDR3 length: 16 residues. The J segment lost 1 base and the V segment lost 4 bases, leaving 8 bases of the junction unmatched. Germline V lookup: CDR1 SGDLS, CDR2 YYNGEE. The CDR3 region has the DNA TGTGCCAGCAGCCCGATTGGGACAGGAGGCACAGATACGCAGTATTTT. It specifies CASSPIGTGGTDTQYF. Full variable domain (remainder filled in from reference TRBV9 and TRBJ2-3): DSGVTQTPKHLITATGQRVTLRCSPRSGDLSVYWYQQSLDQGLQFLIQYYNGEERAKGNILERFSAQQFPDLHSELNLSSLELGDSALYFCASSPIGTGGTDTQYFGPGTRLTVL.

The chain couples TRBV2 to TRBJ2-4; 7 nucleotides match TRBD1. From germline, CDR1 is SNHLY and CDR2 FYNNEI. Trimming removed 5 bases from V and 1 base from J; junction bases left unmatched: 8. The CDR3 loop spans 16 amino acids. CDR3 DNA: TGTGCCAGCAGTCCCCCGACAGGGACGGCCAAAAACATTCAGTACTTC. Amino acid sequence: CASSPPTGTAKNIQYF.

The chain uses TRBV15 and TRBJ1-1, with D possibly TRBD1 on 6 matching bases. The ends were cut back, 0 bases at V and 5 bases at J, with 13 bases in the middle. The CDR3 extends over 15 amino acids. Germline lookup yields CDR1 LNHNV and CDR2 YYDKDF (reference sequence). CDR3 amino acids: CATSRERGRGTEAFF. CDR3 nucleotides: TGTGCCACCAGCAGAGAAAGGGGCAGGGGTACTGAAGCTTTCTTT.

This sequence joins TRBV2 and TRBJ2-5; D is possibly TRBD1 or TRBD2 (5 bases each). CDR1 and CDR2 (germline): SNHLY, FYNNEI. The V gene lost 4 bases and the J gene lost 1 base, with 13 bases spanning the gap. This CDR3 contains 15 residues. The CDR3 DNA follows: TGTGCCAGCAGTGGCCCCCATGGGGGCCAAGAGACCCAGTACTTC. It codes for CASSGPHGGQETQYF. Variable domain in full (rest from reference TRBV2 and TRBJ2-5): EPEVTQTPSHQVTQMGQEVILRCVPISNHLYFYWYRQILGQKVEFLVSFYNNEISEKSEIFDDQFSVERPDGSNFTLKIRSTKLEDSAMYFCASSGPHGGQETQYFGPGTRLLVL.

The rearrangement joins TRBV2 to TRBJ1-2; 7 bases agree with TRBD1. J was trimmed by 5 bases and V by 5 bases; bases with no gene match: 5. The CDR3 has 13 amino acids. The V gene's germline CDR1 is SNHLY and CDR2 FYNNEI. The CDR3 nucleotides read TGTGCCAGCAGTCAAGGGACAGTTTATGGCTACACCTTC. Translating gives CASSQGTVYGYTF.

CDR3 sequence reads: CASSQLSGANVLTF. DNA of the CDR3: TGTGCCAGCAGTCAACTCTCTGGGGCCAACGTCCTGACTTTC. This chain links TRBV3-1 (or the pseudogene TRBV3-2) with TRBJ2-6, with D unresolved. The CDR3 sequence is 14 residues long. V was trimmed by 6 bases and J by 0 bases, leaving 6 bases between them. Germline V gives CDR1 LGHDT, CDR2 YNNKEL (reference sequence).